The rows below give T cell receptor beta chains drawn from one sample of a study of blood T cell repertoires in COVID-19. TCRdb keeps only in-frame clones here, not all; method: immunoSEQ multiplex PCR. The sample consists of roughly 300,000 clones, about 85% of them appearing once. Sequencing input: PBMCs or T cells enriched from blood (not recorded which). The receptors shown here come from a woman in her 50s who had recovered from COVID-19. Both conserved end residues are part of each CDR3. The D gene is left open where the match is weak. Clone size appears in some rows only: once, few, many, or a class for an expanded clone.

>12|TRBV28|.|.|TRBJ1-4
TGTGCCAGCGGAGGGGCGGGCGAAAAACTGTTTTTT
CASGGAGEKLFF
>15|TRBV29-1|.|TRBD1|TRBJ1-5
TGCAGCGTGTCACAGGGGGCTGGGGGCAATCAGCCCCAGCATTTT
CSVSQGAGGNQPQHF
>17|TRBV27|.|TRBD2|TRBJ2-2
TGTGCCAGCAGCTCCGAGGGAAGACTAGCGGGAACCGGGGAGCTGTTTTTT
CASSSEGRLAGTGELFF
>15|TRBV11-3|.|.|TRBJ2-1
TGTGCCAGCAGCTTAGAAGGGGATATATACAATGAGCAGTTCTTC
CASSLEGDIYNEQFF
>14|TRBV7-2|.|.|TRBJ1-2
TGTGCCAGCAGCTTAGACGGGATTAACTATGGCTACACCTTC
CASSLDGINYGYTF
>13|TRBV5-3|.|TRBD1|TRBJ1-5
TGTGCCAGAAGCAGGGACAGGGCTCAGCCCCAGCATTTT
CARSRDRAQPQHF
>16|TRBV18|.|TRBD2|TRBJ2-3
TGTGCCAGCTCACCAAGGAGGGAGGGCCTCAGAGATACGCAGTATTTT
CASSPRREGLRDTQYF
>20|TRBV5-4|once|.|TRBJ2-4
TGTGCCAGCAGCTCGACGGGGGGCTCCGTATCCCTCCCGGCCAAAAACATTCAGTACTTC
CASSSTGGSVSLPAKNIQYF
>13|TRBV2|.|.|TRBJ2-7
TGTGCCACCGGGACTTTTAGCTCCTACGAGCAGTACTTC
CATGTFSSYEQYF
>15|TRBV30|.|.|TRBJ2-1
TGTGCCTGGAGTGAAGCAGGGACTTTTGGCAATGAGCAGTTCTTC
CAWSEAGTFGNEQFF
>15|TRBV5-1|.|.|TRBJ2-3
TGCGCCAGCAGCTTGGGACTAGTAGGTTCAGATACGCAGTATTTT
CASSLGLVGSDTQYF
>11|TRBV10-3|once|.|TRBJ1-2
TGTGCCATCAGTGCTAATTATGGCTACACCTTC
CAISANYGYTF
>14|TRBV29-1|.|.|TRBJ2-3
TGCAGCGTTCCGGAGGGGCTTAGCACAGATACGCAGTATTTT
CSVPEGLSTDTQYF
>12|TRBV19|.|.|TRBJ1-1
TGTGCCAGTAAGGCCGAGGGAACTGAAGCTTTCTTT
CASKAEGTEAFF
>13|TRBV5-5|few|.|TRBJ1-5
TGTGCCAGCAGCCTGAACAGAAATCAGCCCCAGCATTTT
CASSLNRNQPQHF
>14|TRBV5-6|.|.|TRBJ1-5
TGTGCCAGCAGCTCACGACAGCGCAATCAGCCCCAGCATTTT
CASSSRQRNQPQHF
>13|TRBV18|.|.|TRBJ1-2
TGTGCCAGCTCACTGGGACAAAACTATGGCTACACCTTC
CASSLGQNYGYTF
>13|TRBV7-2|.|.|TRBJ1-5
TGTGCCAGCAGCCTAGACACCTTCCAGCCCCAGCATTTT
CASSLDTFQPQHF
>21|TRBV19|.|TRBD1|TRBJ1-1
TGTGCCAGTAGTACAAAAATTCTACGCCCACTCCGGGACAGGGGTAAAACTGAAGCTTTCTTT
CASSTKILRPLRDRGKTEAFF
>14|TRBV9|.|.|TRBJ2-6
TGTGCCAGCACCCAGGGGTCGGGGGCCAACGTCCTGACTTTC
CASTQGSGANVLTF
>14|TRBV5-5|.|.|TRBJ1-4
TGTGCCAGCAGGCATGCAGGGGTTAATGAAAAACTGTTTTTT
CASRHAGVNEKLFF
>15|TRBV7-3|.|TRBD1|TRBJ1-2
TGTGCCAGCAGCTCGGGGACAGCCGATAACTATGGCTACACCTTC
CASSSGTADNYGYTF
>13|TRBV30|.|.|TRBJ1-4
TGTGCCTGGAGTGTAGTCAGGGTTGAAAAACTGTTTTTT
CAWSVVRVEKLFF
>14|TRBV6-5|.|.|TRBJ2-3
TGTGCCAGCAGAACCCCCCAAGGGGCTGGTACGCAGTATTTT
CASRTPQGAGTQYF
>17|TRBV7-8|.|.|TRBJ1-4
TGTGCCAGCAGCTTAGCCCGCACCCCAGGGTTTCGTGAAAAACTGTTTTTT
CASSLARTPGFREKLFF
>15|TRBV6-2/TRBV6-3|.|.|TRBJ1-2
TGTGCCAGCAGTTACTCGGGGGCAGTCATCTATGGCTACACCTTC
CASSYSGAVIYGYTF
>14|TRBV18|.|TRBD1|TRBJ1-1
TGTGCCAGCTCCGGACAGGAAATGAACACTGAAGCTTTCTTT
CASSGQEMNTEAFF
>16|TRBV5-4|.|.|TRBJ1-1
TGTGCCAGCAGCGGAGGTAGAGGTAGCGGATACACTGAAGCTTTCTTT
CASSGGRGSGYTEAFF
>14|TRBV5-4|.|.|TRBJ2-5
TGTGCCAGCAGCTCCCCGGGACACCGAGAGACCCAGTACTTC
CASSSPGHRETQYF
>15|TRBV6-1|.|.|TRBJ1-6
TGTGCCAGCAGTGACGTTGGACATGGTAATTCACCCCTCCACTTT
CASSDVGHGNSPLHF
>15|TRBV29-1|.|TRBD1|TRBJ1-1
TGCAGCGTTGGAGAAGGGGGCAGGGCGATGTCTGAAGCTTTCTTT
CSVGEGGRAMSEAFF
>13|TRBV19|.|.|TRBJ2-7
TGTGCCAGTAGTACGACACACTCCTACGAGCAGTACTTC
CASSTTHSYEQYF
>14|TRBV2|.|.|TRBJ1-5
TGTGCCAGCAGCCACGGACAAACGAATCAGCCCCAGCATTTT
CASSHGQTNQPQHF
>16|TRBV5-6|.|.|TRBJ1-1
TGTGCCAGCAGCTTGCAGGGGAGGGGATGGGGCACTGAAGCTTTCTTT
CASSLQGRGWGTEAFF
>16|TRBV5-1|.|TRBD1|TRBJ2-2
TGCGCCAGCGTGGACAGGGGCGTTACTAGGACCGGGGAGCTGTTTTTT
CASVDRGVTRTGELFF
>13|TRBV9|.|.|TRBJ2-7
TGTGCCAGCAGTAGAGGAGGAGCCTACGAGCAGTACTTC
CASSRGGAYEQYF
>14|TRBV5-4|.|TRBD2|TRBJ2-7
TGTGCCAGCAGCTTAACTAGCGGGAGAGACGAGCAGTACTTC
CASSLTSGRDEQYF
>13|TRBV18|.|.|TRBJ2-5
TGTGCCAGCTCACCGGGACTCCAAGAGACCCAGTACTTC
CASSPGLQETQYF
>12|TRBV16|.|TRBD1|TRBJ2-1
TGTGCCAGCAGTCAGACAGGGGATCGGTTGTTCTTC
CASSQTGDRLFF
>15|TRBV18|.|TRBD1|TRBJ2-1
TGTGCCAGCTCACTCGGGACAGGGAATTACAATGAGCAGTTCTTC
CASSLGTGNYNEQFF
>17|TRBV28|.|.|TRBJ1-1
TGTGCCAGCAGTTCTATACACCGAGACAGAGAGAACACTGAAGCTTTCTTT
CASSSIHRDRENTEAFF
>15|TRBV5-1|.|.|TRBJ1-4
TGCGCCAGCAGCCCATCTAGTGCGGATAATGAAAAACTGTTTTTT
CASSPSSADNEKLFF
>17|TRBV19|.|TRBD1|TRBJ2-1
TGTGCCAGTAGTATAGATTCCGGGACAGGGGGCTACAATGAGCAGTTCTTC
CASSIDSGTGGYNEQFF
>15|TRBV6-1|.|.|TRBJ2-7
TGTGCCAGCAGTGAAGCGCTTCGGAGGTGGTACGAGCAGTACTTC
CASSEALRRWYEQYF